This T cell receptor (beta chain) was sequenced in a study of blood T cell repertoires in COVID-19. Study-wide context: Italy, Spain and the United States were the sources of the convalescent and acute COVID-19 samples. PBMCs, B-cell-depleted T cells, or T cells were the source of the cDNA or gDNA that made up the material.

In the study's own analysis: Amplified reference gene primers provided the basis for estimating nucleated cell counts. TCRdb's copy holds only in-frame clones and misses some; the assay was immunoSEQ multiplex PCR. V and J calls and clone size are copied from that table; D and trimming were computed from the DNA. The sample shows approximately 250,000 clones, approximately 82% of them seen only once. Germline lookup yields CDR1 SNHLY and CDR2 FYNNEI. CDR3 length equals 18 residues. V shed 4 bases, J shed 4 bases, and the junction held 18 bases outside the gene matches. Sequencing was carried out using peripheral blood. This chain joins TRBV2 and TRBJ2-7, with 8 positions matching TRBD1. This receptor was identified in a man in his forties who had recovered from COVID-19. CDR3 loop: CASSARTGSLPLRYEQYF. DNA of the CDR3: TGTGCCAGCAGTGCCCGGACAGGGTCCCTCCCGCTACGGTACGAGCAGTACTTC.